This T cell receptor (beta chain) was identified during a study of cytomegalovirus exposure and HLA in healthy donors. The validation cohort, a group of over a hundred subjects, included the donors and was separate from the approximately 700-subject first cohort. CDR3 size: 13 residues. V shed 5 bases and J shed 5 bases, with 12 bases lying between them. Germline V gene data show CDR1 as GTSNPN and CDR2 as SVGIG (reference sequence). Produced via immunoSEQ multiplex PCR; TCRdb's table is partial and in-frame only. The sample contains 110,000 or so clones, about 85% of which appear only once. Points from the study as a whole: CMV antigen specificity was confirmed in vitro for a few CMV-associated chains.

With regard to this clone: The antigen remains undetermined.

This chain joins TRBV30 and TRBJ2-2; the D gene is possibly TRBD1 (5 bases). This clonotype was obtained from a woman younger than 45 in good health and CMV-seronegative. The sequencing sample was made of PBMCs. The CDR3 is CAWYWGFTGELFF. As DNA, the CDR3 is TGTGCCTGGTATTGGGGCTTTACCGGGGAGCTGTTTTTT. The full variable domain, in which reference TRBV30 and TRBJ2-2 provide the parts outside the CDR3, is SQTIHQWPATLVQPVGSPLSLECTVEGTSNPNLYWYRQAAGRGLQLLFYSVGIGQISSEVPQNLSASRPQDRQFILSSKKLLLSDSGFYLCAWYWGFTGELFFGEGSRLTVL.